The clone carrying this T cell receptor (beta chain) was observed many times. The sample comes from a study of T cell repertoires in cytomegalovirus infection. V was pared by 4 bases and J by 9 bases, with 4 bases of the junction left unmatched. Looked up from germline, CDR1 is SGHVS and CDR2 is FQNEAQ. CDR3 size: 14 residues. Each CDR3 protein is one row after TCRdb ran MiXCR on the reads. The sample includes fewer than 250,000 distinct CDR3 sequences, roughly an eighth of them seen just once. This chain connects TRBV7-8 to TRBJ1-6, with 9 positions matching TRBD1. This receptor was identified in a human donor in good health (CMV status not recorded). Some clones in this sample may be carry-over from other donors' samples. The source material was PBMCs. The CDR3 reads CASSSGTGFSPLHF. The CDR3 DNA reads as TGTGCCAGCAGCTCTGGGACAGGGTTTTCACCCCTCCACTTT.